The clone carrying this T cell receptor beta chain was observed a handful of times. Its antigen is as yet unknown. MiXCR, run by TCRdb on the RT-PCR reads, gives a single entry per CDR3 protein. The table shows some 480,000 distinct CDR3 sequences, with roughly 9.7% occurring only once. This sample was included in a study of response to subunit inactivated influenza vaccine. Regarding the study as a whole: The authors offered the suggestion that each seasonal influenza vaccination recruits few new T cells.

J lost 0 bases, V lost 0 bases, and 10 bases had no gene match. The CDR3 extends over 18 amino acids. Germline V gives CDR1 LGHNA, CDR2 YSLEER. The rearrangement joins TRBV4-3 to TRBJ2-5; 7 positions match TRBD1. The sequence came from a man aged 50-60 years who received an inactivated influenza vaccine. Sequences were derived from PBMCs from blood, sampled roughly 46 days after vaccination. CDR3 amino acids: CASSQDGIGTENQETQYF. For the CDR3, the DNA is TGCGCCAGCAGCCAAGATGGGATTGGGACAGAGAACCAAGAGACCCAGTACTTC.